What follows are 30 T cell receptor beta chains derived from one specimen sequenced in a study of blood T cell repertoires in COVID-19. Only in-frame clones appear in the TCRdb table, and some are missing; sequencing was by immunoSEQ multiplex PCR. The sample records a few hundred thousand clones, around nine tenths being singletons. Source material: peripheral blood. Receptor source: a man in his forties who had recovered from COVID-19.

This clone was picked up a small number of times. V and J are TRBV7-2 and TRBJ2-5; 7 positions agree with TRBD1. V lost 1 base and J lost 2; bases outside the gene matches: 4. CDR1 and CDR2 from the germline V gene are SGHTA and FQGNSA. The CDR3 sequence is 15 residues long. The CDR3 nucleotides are TGTGCCAGCAGCTTAGATCCGGGACAGCAAGAGACCCAGTACTTC. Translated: CASSLDPGQQETQYF.

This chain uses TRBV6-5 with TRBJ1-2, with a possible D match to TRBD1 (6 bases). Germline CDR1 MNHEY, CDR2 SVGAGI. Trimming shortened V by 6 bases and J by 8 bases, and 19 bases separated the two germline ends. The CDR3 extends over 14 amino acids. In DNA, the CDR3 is TGTGCCAGCAGCTCACGGGTGGGGGCGAGCGGCTACACCTTC. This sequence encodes CASSSRVGASGYTF.

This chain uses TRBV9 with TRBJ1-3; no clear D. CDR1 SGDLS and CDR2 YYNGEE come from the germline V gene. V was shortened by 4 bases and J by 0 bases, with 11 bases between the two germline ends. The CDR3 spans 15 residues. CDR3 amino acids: CASSLDGSSGNTIYF. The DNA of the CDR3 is TGTGCCAGCAGCTTAGACGGGAGCTCTGGAAACACCATATATTTT.

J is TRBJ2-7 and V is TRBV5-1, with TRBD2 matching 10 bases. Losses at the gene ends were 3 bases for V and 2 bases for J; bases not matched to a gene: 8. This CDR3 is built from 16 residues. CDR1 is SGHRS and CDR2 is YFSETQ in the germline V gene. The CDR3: CASSWGPSGGTYEQYF. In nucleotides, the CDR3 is TGCGCCAGCAGCTGGGGGCCTAGCGGGGGAACCTACGAGCAGTACTTC.

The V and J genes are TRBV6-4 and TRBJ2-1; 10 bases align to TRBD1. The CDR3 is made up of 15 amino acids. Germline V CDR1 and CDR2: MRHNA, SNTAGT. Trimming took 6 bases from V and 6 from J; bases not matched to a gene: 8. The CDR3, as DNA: TGTGCCAGCAGCCTCATGGGGGACAGGGGCAATGAGCAGTTCTTC. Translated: CASSLMGDRGNEQFF.

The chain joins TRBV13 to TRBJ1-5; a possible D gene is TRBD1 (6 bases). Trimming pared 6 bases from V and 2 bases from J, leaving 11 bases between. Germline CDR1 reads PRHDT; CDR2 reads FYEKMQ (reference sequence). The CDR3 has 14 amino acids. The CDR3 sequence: CASSFRGGNQPQHF. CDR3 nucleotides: TGTGCCAGCAGTTTCAGGGGTGGCAATCAGCCCCAGCATTTT.

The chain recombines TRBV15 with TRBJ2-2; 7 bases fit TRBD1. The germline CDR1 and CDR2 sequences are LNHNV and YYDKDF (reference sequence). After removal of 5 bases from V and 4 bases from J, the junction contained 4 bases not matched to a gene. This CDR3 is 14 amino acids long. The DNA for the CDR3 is TGTGCCACCAGCGTCGCAGGGGGCACCGGGGAGCTGTTTTTT. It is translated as CATSVAGGTGELFF.

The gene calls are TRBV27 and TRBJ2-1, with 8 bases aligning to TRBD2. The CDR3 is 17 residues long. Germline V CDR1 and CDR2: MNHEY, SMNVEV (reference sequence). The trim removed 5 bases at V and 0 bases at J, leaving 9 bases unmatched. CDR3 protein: CASSPGTRVPSYNEQFF. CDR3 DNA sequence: TGTGCCAGCAGTCCAGGGACTAGGGTTCCCTCCTACAATGAGCAGTTCTTC.

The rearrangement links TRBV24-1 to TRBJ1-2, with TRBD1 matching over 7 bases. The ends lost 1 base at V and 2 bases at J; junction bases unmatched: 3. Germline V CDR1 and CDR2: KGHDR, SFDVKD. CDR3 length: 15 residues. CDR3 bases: TGTGCCACCAGTGATTTCGGACAGGTGAACTATGGCTACACCTTC. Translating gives CATSDFGQVNYGYTF.

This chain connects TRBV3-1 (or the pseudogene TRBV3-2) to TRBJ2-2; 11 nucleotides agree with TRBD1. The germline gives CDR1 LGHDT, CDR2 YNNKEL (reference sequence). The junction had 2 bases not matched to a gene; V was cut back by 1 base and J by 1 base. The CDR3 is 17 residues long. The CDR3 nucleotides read TGTGCCAGCAGCCAAGCCGGGACAGGGGGGAACACCGGGGAGCTGTTTTTT. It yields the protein CASSQAGTGGNTGELFF.

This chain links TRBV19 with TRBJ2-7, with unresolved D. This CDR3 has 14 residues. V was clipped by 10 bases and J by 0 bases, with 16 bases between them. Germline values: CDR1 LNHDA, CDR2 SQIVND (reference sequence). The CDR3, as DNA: TGTGCCACCTCTCCAGGTGAAAGCTCCTACGAGCAGTACTTC. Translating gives CATSPGESSYEQYF. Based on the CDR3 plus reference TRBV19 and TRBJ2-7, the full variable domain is DGGITQSPKYLFRKEGQNVTLSCEQNLNHDAMYWYRQDPGQGLRLIYYSQIVNDFQKGDIAEGYSVSREKKESFPLTVTSAQKNPTAFYLCATSPGESSYEQYFGPGTRLTVT.

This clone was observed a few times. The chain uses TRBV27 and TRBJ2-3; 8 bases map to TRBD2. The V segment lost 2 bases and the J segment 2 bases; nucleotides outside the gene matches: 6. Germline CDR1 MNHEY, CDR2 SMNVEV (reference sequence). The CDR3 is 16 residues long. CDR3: CASSLAGGKLTDTQYF. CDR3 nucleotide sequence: TGTGCCAGCAGTTTAGCGGGGGGCAAACTCACAGATACGCAGTATTTT.

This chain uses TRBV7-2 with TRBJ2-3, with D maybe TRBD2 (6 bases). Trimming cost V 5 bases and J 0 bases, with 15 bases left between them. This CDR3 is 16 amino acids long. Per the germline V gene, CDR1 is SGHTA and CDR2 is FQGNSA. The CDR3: CASSHTSAGSTDTQYF. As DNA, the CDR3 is TGTGCCAGCAGCCACACCTCCGCGGGAAGCACAGATACGCAGTATTTT.

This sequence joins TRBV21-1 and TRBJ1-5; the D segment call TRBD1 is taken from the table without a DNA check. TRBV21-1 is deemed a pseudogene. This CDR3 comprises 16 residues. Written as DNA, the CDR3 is TGTGCCAGCAGCAAAAAAGGGGCAGGGGTTGTTCAGCCCCAGCATTTT. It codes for CASSKKGAGVVQPQHF.

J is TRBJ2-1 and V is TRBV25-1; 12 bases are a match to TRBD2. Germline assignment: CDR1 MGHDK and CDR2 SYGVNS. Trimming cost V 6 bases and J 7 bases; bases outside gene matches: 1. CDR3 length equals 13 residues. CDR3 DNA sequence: TGTGCCAGCAGGCTAGCGGGAGGGAATGAGCAGTTCTTC. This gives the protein CASRLAGGNEQFF. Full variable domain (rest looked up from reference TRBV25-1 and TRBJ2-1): EADIYQTPRYLVIGTGKKITLECSQTMGHDKMYWYQQDPGMELHLIHYSYGVNSTEKGDLSSESTVSRIRTEHFPLTLESARPSHTSQYLCASRLAGGNEQFFGPGTRLTVL.

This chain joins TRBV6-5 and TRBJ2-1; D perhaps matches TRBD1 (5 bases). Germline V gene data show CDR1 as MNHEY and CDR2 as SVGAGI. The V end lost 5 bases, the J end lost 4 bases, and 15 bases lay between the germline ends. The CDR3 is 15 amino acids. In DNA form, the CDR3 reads TGTGCCAGCAGTCCCAGACAGAGAATTTACAATGAGCAGTTCTTC. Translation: CASSPRQRIYNEQFF.

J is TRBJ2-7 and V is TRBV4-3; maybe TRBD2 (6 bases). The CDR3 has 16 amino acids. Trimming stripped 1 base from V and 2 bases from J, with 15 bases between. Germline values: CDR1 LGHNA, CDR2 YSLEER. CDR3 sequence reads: CASSQVRGTQPYEQYF. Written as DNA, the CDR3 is TGCGCCAGCAGCCAAGTTCGGGGGACGCAGCCCTACGAGCAGTACTTC.

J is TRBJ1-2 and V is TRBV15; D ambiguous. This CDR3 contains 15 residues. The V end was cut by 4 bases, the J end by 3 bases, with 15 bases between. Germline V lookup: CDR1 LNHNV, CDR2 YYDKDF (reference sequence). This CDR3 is CATSTGVGWDYGYTF. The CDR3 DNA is TGTGCCACCAGCACGGGAGTAGGGTGGGACTATGGCTACACCTTC.

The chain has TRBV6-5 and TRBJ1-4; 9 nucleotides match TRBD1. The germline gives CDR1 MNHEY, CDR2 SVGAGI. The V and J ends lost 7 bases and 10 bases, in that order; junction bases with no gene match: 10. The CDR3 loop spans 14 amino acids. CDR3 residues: CASTAGTGSRKLFF. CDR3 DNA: TGTGCCAGCACCGCAGGGACAGGGAGCAGAAAACTGTTTTTT.

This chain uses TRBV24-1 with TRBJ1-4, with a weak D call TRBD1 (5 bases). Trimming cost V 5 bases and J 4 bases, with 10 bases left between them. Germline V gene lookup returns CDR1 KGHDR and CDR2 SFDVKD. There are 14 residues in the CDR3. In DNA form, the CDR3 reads TGTGCCACCAGTGGGGACTGTTGTAATGAAAAACTGTTTTTT. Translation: CATSGDCCNEKLFF.

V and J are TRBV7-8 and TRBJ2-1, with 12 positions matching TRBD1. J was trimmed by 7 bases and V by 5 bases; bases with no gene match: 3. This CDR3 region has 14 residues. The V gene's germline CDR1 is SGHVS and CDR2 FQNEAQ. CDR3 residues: CASSRDRGRNEQFF. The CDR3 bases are TGTGCCAGCAGCCGGGACAGGGGGCGGAATGAGCAGTTCTTC.

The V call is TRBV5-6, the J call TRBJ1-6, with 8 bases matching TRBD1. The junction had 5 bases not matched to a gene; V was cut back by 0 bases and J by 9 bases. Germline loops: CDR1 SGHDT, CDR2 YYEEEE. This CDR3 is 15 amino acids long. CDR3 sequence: CASSLVGTGVSPLHF. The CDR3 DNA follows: TGTGCCAGCAGCTTGGTGGGGACAGGAGTTTCACCCCTCCACTTT.

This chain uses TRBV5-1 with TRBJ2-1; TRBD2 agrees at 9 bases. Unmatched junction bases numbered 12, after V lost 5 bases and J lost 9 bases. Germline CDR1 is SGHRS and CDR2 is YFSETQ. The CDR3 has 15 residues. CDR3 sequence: CASSLGLAGLSEQFF. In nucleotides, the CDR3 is TGCGCCAGCAGTCTTGGTCTAGCGGGGTTGAGTGAGCAGTTCTTC.

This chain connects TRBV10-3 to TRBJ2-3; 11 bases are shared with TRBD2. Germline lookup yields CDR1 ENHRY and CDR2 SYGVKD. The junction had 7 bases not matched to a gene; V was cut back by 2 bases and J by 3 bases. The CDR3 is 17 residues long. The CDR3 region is CAISEPIAGGPTDTQYF. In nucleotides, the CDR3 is TGTGCCATCAGTGAGCCAATAGCGGGGGGGCCGACAGATACGCAGTATTTT.

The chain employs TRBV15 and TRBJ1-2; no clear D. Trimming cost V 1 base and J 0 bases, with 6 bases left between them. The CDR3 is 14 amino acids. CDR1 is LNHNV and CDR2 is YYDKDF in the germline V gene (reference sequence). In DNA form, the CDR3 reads TGTGCCACCAGCAGAGGCGGAGCTAACTATGGCTACACCTTC. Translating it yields CATSRGGANYGYTF. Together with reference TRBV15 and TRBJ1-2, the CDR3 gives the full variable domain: DAMVIQNPRYQVTQFGKPVTLSCSQTLNHNVMYWYQQKSSQAPKLLFHYYDKDFNNEADTPDNFQSRRPNTSFCFLDIRSPGLGDTAMYLCATSRGGANYGYTFGSGTRLTVV.

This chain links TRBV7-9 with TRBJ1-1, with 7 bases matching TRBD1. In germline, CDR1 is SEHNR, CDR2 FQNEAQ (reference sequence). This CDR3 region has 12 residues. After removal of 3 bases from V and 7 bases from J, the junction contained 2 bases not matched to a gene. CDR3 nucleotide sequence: TGTGCCAGCAGCTTTACAGGGGATGAAGCTTTCTTT. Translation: CASSFTGDEAFF.

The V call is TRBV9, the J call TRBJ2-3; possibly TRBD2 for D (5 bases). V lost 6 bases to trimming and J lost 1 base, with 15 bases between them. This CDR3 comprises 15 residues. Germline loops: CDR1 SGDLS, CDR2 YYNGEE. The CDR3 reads CASTLGSGGTDTQYF. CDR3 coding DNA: TGTGCCAGCACCCTAGGGAGCGGCGGCACAGATACGCAGTATTTT.

CDR3 loop: CASSRSGSMVNEQFF. CDR3 DNA: TGTGCCAGCAGTCGTAGCGGGAGTATGGTCAATGAGCAGTTCTTC. The chain carries TRBV6-5 and TRBJ2-1; 9 nucleotides agree with TRBD2. This CDR3 comprises 15 residues. V gave up 5 bases and J gave up 6 bases; unmatched junction bases: 8. The germline V gene encodes CDR1 MNHEY and CDR2 SVGAGI.

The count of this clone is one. The CDR3 here is CASSWKVGAINEKLFF. As DNA, the CDR3 is TGTGCCAGCTCATGGAAAGTGGGGGCCATCAATGAAAAACTGTTTTTT. This chain uses TRBV18 with TRBJ1-4; possible D gene TRBD1, 6 bases. The CDR3 consists of 16 residues. Germline CDR1 and CDR2: KGHSH and LQKENI. Between the trimmed V and J ends, which lost 5 bases and 5 bases, there was a span of 18 bases.

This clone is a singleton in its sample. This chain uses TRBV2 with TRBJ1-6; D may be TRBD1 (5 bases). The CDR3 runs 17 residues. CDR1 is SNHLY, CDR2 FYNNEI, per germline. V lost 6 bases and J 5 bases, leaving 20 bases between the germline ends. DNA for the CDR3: TGTGCCAGCAGGGGTGTTGGGGGGGGATTGGATAATTCACCCCTCCACTTT. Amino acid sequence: CASRGVGGGLDNSPLHF. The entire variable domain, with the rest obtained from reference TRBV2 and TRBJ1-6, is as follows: EPEVTQTPSHQVTQMGQEVILRCVPISNHLYFYWYRQILGQKVEFLVSFYNNEISEKSEIFDDQFSVERPDGSNFTLKIRSTKLEDSAMYFCASRGVGGGLDNSPLHFGNGTRLTVT.